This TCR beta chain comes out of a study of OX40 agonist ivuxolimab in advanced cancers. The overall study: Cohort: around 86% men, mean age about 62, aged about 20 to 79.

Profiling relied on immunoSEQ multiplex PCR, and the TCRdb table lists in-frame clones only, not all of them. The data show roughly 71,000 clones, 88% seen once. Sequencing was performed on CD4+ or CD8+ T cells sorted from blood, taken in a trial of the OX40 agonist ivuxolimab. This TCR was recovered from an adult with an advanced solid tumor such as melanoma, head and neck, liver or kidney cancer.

The CDR3 DNA follows: TGTGCCAGCAGCTTAGTAGCAAATGAGCAGTTCTTC. This gives the protein CASSLVANEQFF. V and J are TRBV7-2 and TRBJ2-1; D gene uncertain. The CDR3 consists of 12 residues. In germline, CDR1 is SGHTA, CDR2 FQGNSA. Between the trimmed V and J ends, which lost 1 base and 7 bases, there was a span of 5 bases. The full variable domain, in which reference TRBV7-2 and TRBJ2-1 provide the parts outside the CDR3, is GAGVSQSPSNKVTEKGKDVELRCDPISGHTALYWYRQSLGQGLEFLIYFQGNSAPDKSGLPSDRFSAERTGGSVSTLTIQRTQQEDSAVYLCASSLVANEQFFGPGTRLTVL.